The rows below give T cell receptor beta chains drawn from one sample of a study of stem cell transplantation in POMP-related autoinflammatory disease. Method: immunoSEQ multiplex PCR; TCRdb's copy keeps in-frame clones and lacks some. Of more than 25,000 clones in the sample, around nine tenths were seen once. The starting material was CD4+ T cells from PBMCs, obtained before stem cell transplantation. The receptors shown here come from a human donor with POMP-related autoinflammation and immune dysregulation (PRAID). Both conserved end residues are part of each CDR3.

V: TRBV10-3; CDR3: CAISGTGMNTEAFF
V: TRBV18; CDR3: CASSPRTGRTTDTQYF
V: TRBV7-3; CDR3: CASSLGTSNEQFF
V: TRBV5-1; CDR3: CASSLGAGGPDTQYF
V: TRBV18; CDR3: CASSPLEETQYF
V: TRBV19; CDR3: CASSMSQGNQPQHF
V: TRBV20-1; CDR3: CSARLADTQYF
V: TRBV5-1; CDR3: CASSLLRPQHF
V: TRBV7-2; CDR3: CASSWDREEQPQHF
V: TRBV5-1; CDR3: CASRRVGGSYNEQFF